A single sample gave rise to the 17 T cell receptor beta chains below, sequenced in a study of blood T cell repertoires in COVID-19. Assay: immunoSEQ multiplex PCR; the TCRdb copy retains only in-frame clones and omits some. The repertoire has about 210,000 clones, less than 85% of them found once; the top ten carry approximately 8%. Sequencing was carried out using peripheral blood. The source of these receptors is a woman of 80 years or more with COVID-19, enrolled during active disease.

The sample holds one count of this clone. CDR3 coding DNA: TGTGCCAGCAGCCGCGAAAATTCGGGACTGAGGCACAATGAGCAGTTCTTC. This encodes CASSRENSGLRHNEQFF. The chain links TRBV21-1 to TRBJ2-1; TRBD2, the table's D call, was not compared with the DNA. TRBV21-1 represents a pseudogene. The CDR3 spans 17 residues.

This clone was observed a few times. The chain combines TRBV9 with TRBJ1-6; TRBD1 is a possible D gene (6 bases). Trimming took off 4 bases at V and 10 bases at J, with 18 bases between the two ends. Germline-derived CDR1 and CDR2 are SGDLS and YYNGEE. CDR3 length: 15 residues. CDR3 DNA: TGTGCCAGCAGCTTGAACAGGGATCGGGGATCACCCCTCCACTTT. It yields the protein CASSLNRDRGSPLHF.

The chain is built from TRBV20-1 and TRBJ2-3; a weak D match, TRBD2 (6 bases). The CDR3 has 11 residues. V lost 6 bases to trimming and J lost 9 bases, with 13 bases between them. Germline V gene lookup returns CDR1 DFQATT and CDR2 SNEGSKA (reference sequence). CDR3 in DNA: TGCAGTGCGCAAAGGGAGGTAACGCAGTATTTT. Protein sequence: CSAQREVTQYF.

The V gene is TRBV28, the J gene TRBJ2-1; weak D call: TRBD1 (7 bases). The CDR3 runs to 17 residues. The ends were cut back, 6 bases at V and 5 bases at J, with 23 bases in the middle. Germline V CDR1 and CDR2: MDHEN, SYDVKM. As DNA, the CDR3 is TGTGCCAGCAGACCTCCCCGCGGGACAGAGTTTGACAATGAGCAGTTCTTC. Amino acids: CASRPPRGTEFDNEQFF.

This clone was counted a single time. This chain links TRBV10-3 with TRBJ2-1; 7 bases line up with TRBD1. V shed 10 bases, J shed 8 bases, and the junction held 14 bases outside the gene matches. Germline CDR1 ENHRY, CDR2 SYGVKD. The CDR3 spans 14 residues. CDR3 sequence (DNA): TGTGCCACCCGCACGGGGACAGATAATTATGAGCAGTTCTTC. Its translation: CATRTGTDNYEQFF.

The chain joins TRBV6-5 to TRBJ2-1, with D maybe TRBD2 (7 bases). The CDR3 sequence is 13 residues long. The germline V and J ends were trimmed by 8 bases and 8 bases, with 16 bases remaining between them. Germline V gives CDR1 MNHEY, CDR2 SVGAGI. The CDR3 DNA is TGTGCCAGCCATGGGAGGGGGGGCGATGAGCAGTTCTTC. Its translation is CASHGRGGDEQFF.

The chain carries TRBV28 and TRBJ1-2, with 9 bases lining up with TRBD1. V shed 6 bases and J 6 bases; nucleotides not matched to a gene: 8. This CDR3 comprises 14 residues. Germline V lookup: CDR1 MDHEN, CDR2 SYDVKM. The CDR3 sequence: CASSPQGARDGYTF. The DNA of the CDR3 is TGTGCCAGCAGCCCACAGGGGGCGCGGGATGGCTACACCTTC.

This CDR3 is CASSQLQNYEQYF. As DNA, the CDR3 is TGTGCCAGCAGCCAATTGCAGAACTACGAGCAGTACTTC. The chain uses TRBV3-1 (or the pseudogene TRBV3-2) and TRBJ2-7; no clear D. This CDR3 is 13 amino acids long. The germline gives CDR1 LGHDT, CDR2 YNNKEL (reference sequence). Trimming left V 2 bases short and J 3 bases short, with 8 bases between.

This chain connects TRBV7-9 to TRBJ1-5; possible D gene TRBD1, 6 bases. The CDR3 is made up of 14 amino acids. V was shortened by 3 bases and J by 4 bases, with 10 bases between the two germline ends. The V gene's germline CDR1 is SEHNR and CDR2 FQNEAQ (reference sequence). CDR3 region: CASSFQGQNQPQHF. CDR3 in DNA: TGTGCCAGCAGCTTTCAGGGGCAAAATCAGCCCCAGCATTTT.

V usage is TRBV3-1 (or the pseudogene TRBV3-2) and J usage is TRBJ2-7; a possible D gene is TRBD1 (6 bases). The germline gives CDR1 LGHDT, CDR2 YNNKEL (reference sequence). The CDR3 covers 14 residues. V lost 5 bases and J lost 3, with 14 bases in between. CDR3: CASSKQGTLYEQYF. The DNA for the CDR3 is TGTGCCAGCAGCAAACAGGGTACTCTCTACGAGCAGTACTTC.

The chain carries TRBV19 and TRBJ1-2; 8 bases agree with TRBD1. The V gene end was trimmed by 8 bases and the J gene end by 2 bases; junction bases not matched to a gene: 4. Germline assignment: CDR1 LNHDA and CDR2 SQIVND (reference sequence). The CDR3 has 13 residues. CDR3: CASAQGGNYGYTF. CDR3 coding DNA: TGTGCCAGTGCACAGGGGGGGAACTATGGCTACACCTTC.

This sequence joins TRBV6-4 and TRBJ1-5; the D is unclear. Germline CDR1 is MRHNA and CDR2 is SNTAGT. CDR3 length: 13 amino acids. Trimming stripped 7 bases from V and 8 bases from J, with 15 bases between. CDR3 DNA sequence: TGTGCCAGCACTGGGTACAGATTTGAGCCCCAGCATTTT. As protein: CASTGYRFEPQHF.

The CDR3 region has the DNA TGCAGTGCTAGTCTAGGAGGGGTGGCCTCAGATACGCAGTATTTT. Protein sequence: CSASLGGVASDTQYF. The chain combines TRBV20-1 with TRBJ2-3; D is perhaps TRBD2 (6 bases). The V end was cut by 3 bases, the J end by 4 bases, with 17 bases between. This CDR3 is built from 15 residues. CDR1 and CDR2 (germline): DFQATT, SNEGSKA (reference sequence).

This clone was found many times. This chain links TRBV6-6 with TRBJ2-7; D is undetermined. CDR1 and CDR2 (germline): MNHNY, SVGAGI (reference sequence). This CDR3 is built from 15 residues. Trimming shortened V by 2 bases and J by 0 bases, and 11 bases separated the two germline ends. The CDR3 nucleotides read TGTGCCAGCAGTTACAACTCACGATTCTCCTACGAGCAGTACTTC. It encodes CASSYNSRFSYEQYF.

The V gene is TRBV23-1, the J gene TRBJ1-5, with D hard to call. TRBV23-1 is an open reading frame, and its role is uncertain. V lost 11 bases, J lost 5 bases, and 13 bases lay in between. The CDR3 is made up of 12 amino acids. The CDR3 DNA sequence: TGCGCCCACAGCGGGCAGGATCAGCCCCAGCATTTT. This gives the protein CAHSGQDQPQHF.

V and J are TRBV3-1 (or the pseudogene TRBV3-2) and TRBJ1-1; the match to TRBD1 covers 8 bases. Germline CDR1 LGHDT, CDR2 YNNKEL (reference sequence). The length of the CDR3 is 14 residues. J gave up 5 bases and V 4 bases, and 6 bases lay outside the gene matches. CDR3: CASSRRQGWTEAFF. The CDR3 region has the DNA TGTGCCAGCAGCCGCCGACAGGGGTGGACTGAAGCTTTCTTT.

This chain joins TRBV3-1 (or the pseudogene TRBV3-2) and TRBJ2-4; TRBD2 aligns across 11 bases. The CDR3 is 17 amino acids. Looked up from germline, CDR1 is LGHDT and CDR2 is YNNKEL (reference sequence). V shed 4 bases and J 0 bases; nucleotides not matched to a gene: 5. This CDR3 reads CASSRLTSGVAKNIQYF. In nucleotides, the CDR3 is TGTGCCAGCAGCCGCCTGACTAGCGGGGTAGCCAAAAACATTCAGTACTTC.